The 26 T cell receptor beta chains reported below all come from one sample, sequenced in a study of spatial heterogeneity in lung cancer. This sample's time point: sample taken at primary tumor resection. One entry per CDR3 protein, called by TCRdb with MiXCR from the 5' RACE reads. The sample contains about 21,000 distinct CDR3 sequences, 4.6% of which appear only once. The material was PBMCs, obtained at surgery. Every receptor here comes from a male donor with early-stage non-small cell lung cancer.

This clonotype came up a few times. The chain is built from TRBV6-2 or TRBV6-3 and TRBJ2-5, with TRBD2 as a possible D gene (6 bases). V lost 6 bases and J 2 bases, leaving 16 bases between the germline ends. The germline V gene encodes CDR1 MNHEY and CDR2 SVGEGT. The CDR3 is 15 amino acids. For the CDR3, the DNA is TGTGCCAGCAGGCTCCCGGGACTCGCGCAAGAGACCCAGTACTTC. This sequence encodes CASRLPGLAQETQYF.

This chain connects TRBV7-9 to TRBJ1-2; 7 nucleotides agree with TRBD1. The V gene end was trimmed by 3 bases and the J gene end by 5 bases; junction bases not matched to a gene: 9. CDR1 and CDR2 (germline): SEHNR, FQNEAQ (reference sequence). The CDR3 has 15 amino acids. The CDR3, as DNA: TGTGCCAGCAGCTTCCTGACAGGGATAGGGTATGGCTACACCTTC. It is translated as CASSFLTGIGYGYTF.

This clonotype has ten or more counts. The rearrangement links TRBV30 to TRBJ1-4; TRBD1 matches at 7 bases. V lost 2 bases and J lost 3; bases outside the gene matches: 6. The CDR3 covers 15 residues. CDR1 is GTSNPN, CDR2 SVGIG, per germline (reference sequence). Here the CDR3 DNA reads TGTGCCTGGAGTCCACCGGGACAGCCTAATGAAAAACTGTTTTTT. Amino acid sequence: CAWSPPGQPNEKLFF.

This clonotype was seen repeatedly, ten times or more. The rearrangement links TRBV2 to TRBJ1-2, with D hard to call. Germline CDR1 and CDR2: SNHLY and FYNNEI. Trimming cost V 6 bases and J 0 bases, with 2 bases left between them. The CDR3 sequence is 11 residues long. CDR3 in amino acids: CASRANYGYTF. CDR3 DNA: TGTGCCAGCAGAGCTAACTATGGCTACACCTTC.

This clonotype has a count of ten or more. DNA for the CDR3: TGTGCCAGCAGCCTGAGCACCGGGACAGGTGGCGGCTACACCTTC. This gives the protein CASSLSTGTGGGYTF. The V gene is TRBV6-5, the J gene TRBJ1-2; 8 bases line up with TRBD1. This CDR3 is 15 amino acids long. Trimming took 6 bases from V and 8 from J; bases not matched to a gene: 14. Germline CDR1 is MNHEY and CDR2 is SVGAGI.

This clonotype was detected many times. The genes are TRBV7-3 and TRBJ1-2; D is possibly TRBD1 (5 bases). This CDR3 spans 11 amino acids. Trimming stripped 2 bases from V and 9 bases from J, with 7 bases between. The germline V gene has CDR1 SGHTA and CDR2 FQGTGA. The CDR3 loop is CASSLGASYTF. The CDR3 nucleotides are TGTGCCAGCAGCTTAGGGGCGAGCTACACCTTC.

Relative to its sample, this clonotype is medium-sized. This chain links TRBV4-1 with TRBJ2-7; D call uncertain. Germline V gene lookup returns CDR1 MGHRA and CDR2 YSYEKL. The CDR3 length is 15 residues. V was pared by 1 base and J by 0 bases, with 10 bases between. This CDR3 reads CASSQAAAGSYEQYF. The CDR3 DNA sequence: TGCGCCAGCAGCCAAGCTGCGGCCGGCTCCTACGAGCAGTACTTC.

This clonotype is labeled medium-sized. This chain links TRBV3-1 with TRBJ2-3; D is possibly TRBD2 (6 bases). CDR1 is LGHDT, CDR2 YNNKEL, per germline (reference sequence). V shed 11 bases and J shed 1 base, with 16 bases lying between them. This CDR3 is 14 amino acids long. The CDR3 nucleotides read TGTGCCGCTACCCGGGGGTATCGCACAGATACGCAGTATTTT. Its translation is CAATRGYRTDTQYF.

This clonotype was detected many times. This chain joins TRBV29-1 and TRBJ2-1, with 7 bases aligning to TRBD2. V lost 0 bases, J lost 2 bases, and 4 bases stayed unmatched. Per the germline V gene, CDR1 is SQVTM and CDR2 is ANQGSEA. This CDR3 is built from 15 residues. This CDR3 reads CSVEERGMTYNEQFF. Here the CDR3 DNA reads TGCAGCGTTGAAGAGCGGGGGATGACCTACAATGAGCAGTTCTTC.

This clonotype was seen repeatedly, ten times or more. The chain employs TRBV30 and TRBJ2-7; no clear D. CDR3 size: 13 residues. The V gene lost 3 bases and the J gene lost 0 bases, with 9 bases spanning the gap. The V gene's germline CDR1 is GTSNPN and CDR2 SVGIG (reference sequence). Here the CDR3 DNA reads TGTGCCTGGAGCAAACCCAGCTCCTACGAGCAGTACTTC. Translated, it gives CAWSKPSSYEQYF. Full variable domain (outside the CDR3, taken from reference TRBV30 and TRBJ2-7): SQTIHQWPATLVQPVGSPLSLECTVEGTSNPNLYWYRQAAGRGLQLLFYSVGIGQISSEVPQNLSASRPQDRQFILSSKKLLLSDSGFYLCAWSKPSSYEQYFGPGTRLTVT.

This clonotype was counted ten times or more. This sequence joins TRBV11-1 and TRBJ1-1, with D maybe TRBD1 (6 bases). The CDR3 sequence is 16 residues long. Germline loops: CDR1 SGHAT, CDR2 FQDESV (reference sequence). V was trimmed by 5 bases and J by 1 base, leaving 17 bases between them. As DNA, the CDR3 is TGTGCCAGCAGCCTCAGTAGGGGGGCGACGAACACTGAAGCTTTCTTT. Protein product: CASSLSRGATNTEAFF.

The chain joins TRBV11-2 to TRBJ2-2; no reliable D call. V gave up 3 bases and J gave up 2 bases, with 4 bases separating them. Looked up from germline, CDR1 is SGHAT and CDR2 is FQNNGV. The CDR3 spans 13 residues. Here the CDR3 DNA reads TGTGCCAGCAGCTTCACTAACACCGGGGAGCTGTTTTTT. The encoded protein is CASSFTNTGELFF.

This clonotype came up many times. The chain carries TRBV5-1 and TRBJ1-1; 7 nucleotides match TRBD1. CDR3 length: 13 amino acids. Unmatched junction bases numbered 11, after V lost 4 bases and J lost 11 bases. CDR1 and CDR2 from the germline V gene are SGHRS and YFSETQ. CDR3 sequence reads: CASSPGQYEGAFF. Here the CDR3 DNA reads TGCGCCAGCAGCCCGGGACAGTACGAAGGGGCTTTCTTT.

This clonotype was picked up many times. V usage is TRBV7-6 and J usage is TRBJ1-6, with D tentatively TRBD1 (6 bases). Between the trimmed V and J ends, which lost 1 base and 5 bases, there was a span of 9 bases. CDR3 length: 15 amino acids. CDR1 is SGHVS and CDR2 is FNYEAQ in the germline V gene. The DNA of the CDR3 is TGTGCCAGCAGCTTAGAGGGGGGAGATAATTCACCCCTCCACTTT. It specifies CASSLEGGDNSPLHF. Filled out from reference TRBV7-6 and TRBJ1-6, the complete variable domain reads GAGVSQSPRYKVTKRGQDVALRCDPISGHVSLYWYRQALGQGPEFLTYFNYEAQQDKSGLPNDRFSAERPEGSISTLTIQRTEQRDSAMYRCASSLEGGDNSPLHFGNGTRLTVT.

Many counts were recorded for this clonotype. This chain connects TRBV20-1 to TRBJ1-5, with D unresolved. The CDR3 is 11 residues long. Trimming removed 4 bases at V and 5 bases at J, with 6 bases between. The germline V gene has CDR1 DFQATT and CDR2 SNEGSKA (reference sequence). The CDR3 here is CSANRDQPQHF. The CDR3 DNA follows: TGCAGTGCTAATAGGGATCAGCCCCAGCATTTT.

This clonotype was observed at least ten times. V gene TRBV10-2 combines with J gene TRBJ1-2, with 7 bases fitting TRBD1. The germline V gene encodes CDR1 WSHSY and CDR2 SAAADI. CDR3 length equals 14 residues. The V segment lost 6 bases and the J segment 2 bases; nucleotides outside the gene matches: 6. In nucleotides, the CDR3 is TGCGCCAGCAGAAAGGAAGGGGGCAACTATGGCTACACCTTC. Translation gives CASRKEGGNYGYTF.

Notes on this clonotype: This may stem from a read error, because a much larger clone lies one nucleotide away. The CDR3 spells CASCFQDSTDTQYF. DNA for the CDR3: TGTGCCAGCTGCTTCCAGGATAGCACAGATACGCAGTATTTT. The rearrangement joins TRBV7-9 to TRBJ2-3; D unclear. Germline-derived CDR1 and CDR2 are SEHNR and FQNEAQ (reference sequence). The CDR3 runs to 14 residues.

This clonotype occurred many times. The chain joins TRBV20-1 to TRBJ1-5; D unresolved. Germline assignment: CDR1 DFQATT and CDR2 SNEGSKA (reference sequence). The germline V and J ends were trimmed by 2 bases and 2 bases, with 4 bases remaining between them. There are 12 residues in the CDR3. The DNA of the CDR3 is TGCAGTGCTAGACAGGGCAATCAGCCCCAGCATTTT. Its translation: CSARQGNQPQHF.

V is TRBV7-6 and J is TRBJ1-1; weak D call: TRBD1 (6 bases). Trimming removed 2 bases from V and 6 bases from J, with 16 bases in between. This CDR3 comprises 15 residues. Germline V CDR1 and CDR2: SGHVS, FNYEAQ. Written as DNA, the CDR3 is TGTGCCAGCAGCTTAAGGCAACAGGGTTTCCCTGAAGCTTTCTTT. Translating gives CASSLRQQGFPEAFF.

The chain couples TRBV7-8 to TRBJ1-6; 7 nucleotides match TRBD1. V shed 2 bases, J shed 7 bases, and the junction held 8 bases outside the gene matches. Looked up from germline, CDR1 is SGHVS and CDR2 is FQNEAQ. The CDR3 spans 16 residues. The CDR3 region has the DNA TGTGCCAGCAGCTTACAAGCAGGGGGTAGCAATTCACCCCTCCACTTT. The encoded protein is CASSLQAGGSNSPLHF.

This clonotype was detected ten times or more. The genes are TRBV2 and TRBJ1-1, with unresolved D. Germline lookup yields CDR1 SNHLY and CDR2 FYNNEI. This CDR3 spans 14 amino acids. V was pared by 5 bases and J by 1 base, with 11 bases between. CDR3 in amino acids: CASSRIVGNTEAFF. The CDR3 coding sequence is TGTGCCAGCAGTAGGATCGTAGGGAACACTGAAGCTTTCTTT.

This clonotype was observed many times. The rearrangement uses TRBV10-2 and TRBJ2-5; no clear D gene. V lost 4 bases, J lost 3 bases, and 12 bases lay in between. Germline V gene data show CDR1 as WSHSY and CDR2 as SAAADI. The CDR3 spans 14 residues. The CDR3 sequence is CASSGYQYEETQYF. CDR3 in DNA: TGCGCCAGCAGTGGTTACCAGTATGAAGAGACCCAGTACTTC.

In this sample, this clonotype turned up a few times. The gene calls are TRBV11-2 and TRBJ1-3, with D maybe TRBD1 (6 bases). V was clipped by 4 bases and J by 4 bases, with 17 bases between them. The CDR3 loop spans 16 amino acids. Germline CDR1 reads SGHAT; CDR2 reads FQNNGV. The chain's CDR3 is CASSYVRGPLGNTIYF. The CDR3 coding sequence is TGTGCCAGCAGCTACGTCAGGGGTCCTCTGGGAAACACCATATATTTT.

This clonotype was seen a few times. The chain joins TRBV7-2 to TRBJ2-7; D is unclear. The CDR3 totals 13 residues. The V end lost 3 bases, the J end lost 2 bases, and 8 bases lay between the germline ends. Germline V gene data show CDR1 as SGHTA and CDR2 as FQGNSA. The CDR3 loop is CASSFAGTYEQYF. Here the CDR3 DNA reads TGTGCCAGCAGCTTCGCAGGAACCTACGAGCAGTACTTC.

Many counts were recorded for this clonotype. The chain combines TRBV7-2 with TRBJ2-3; 12 nucleotides line up with TRBD2. From germline, CDR1 is SGHTA and CDR2 FQGNSA. The CDR3 sequence is 16 residues long. V was pared by 4 bases and J by 0 bases, with 2 bases of the junction left unmatched. CDR3 sequence (DNA): TGTGCCAGCAGCTCCGGACTAGCGGGGAGCACAGATACGCAGTATTTT. Amino acids: CASSSGLAGSTDTQYF.

This clonotype was counted many times. The V and J genes are TRBV7-9 and TRBJ2-1; the match to TRBD2 covers 9 bases. J lost 10 bases, V lost 6 bases, and 10 bases had no gene match. Germline V gene lookup returns CDR1 SEHNR and CDR2 FQNEAQ (reference sequence). This CDR3 has 14 residues. CDR3 DNA sequence: TGTGCCAGCAGGTCGTGGCGGGAGGGTGTCGAGCAGTTCTTC. It is translated as CASRSWREGVEQFF. The full variable domain, its missing parts supplied by reference TRBV7-9 and TRBJ2-1, is DTGVSQNPRHKITKRGQNVTFRCDPISEHNRLYWYRQTLGQGPEFLTYFQNEAQLEKSRLLSDRFSAERPKGSFSTLEIQRTEQGDSAMYLCASRSWREGVEQFFGPGTRLTVL.